These T cell receptor beta chains were read from a single sample in a study of blood T cell repertoires in COVID-19. The protocol was immunoSEQ multiplex PCR, while the TCRdb copy is restricted to in-frame clones and leaves out a portion. The sample lists 300,000 to 450,000 clones, 87% occurring once. Sequenced input: peripheral blood. The receptors here all came from a woman aged 60-70 years with COVID-19, enrolled during active disease. CDR3s include the opening cysteine and the closing phenylalanine or tryptophan. A D gene is named only where the DNA matches it firmly. Size values are once, few and many counts, or a class for expanded clones, and some rows have none.

j_call: TRBJ2-3
d_call: -
clone_size: few
v_call: TRBV3-1/TRBV3-2
cdr3_length: 15
cdr3_nt: TGTGCCAGCAGCCAAGAGGGGCTAGTCACAGATACGCAGTATTTT
cdr3_aa: CASSQEGLVTDTQYF

j_call: TRBJ2-3
d_call: TRBD2
clone_size: -
v_call: TRBV7-3
cdr3_length: 16
cdr3_nt: TGTGCCAGCAGCTTAGCTAGCGGGGGGGCCTCAGATACGCAGTATTTT
cdr3_aa: CASSLASGGASDTQYF

j_call: TRBJ1-1
d_call: -
clone_size: -
v_call: TRBV5-1
cdr3_length: 14
cdr3_nt: TGCGCCAGCAGCTTACAGGGTTCGAACACTGAAGCTTTCTTT
cdr3_aa: CASSLQGSNTEAFF

j_call: TRBJ2-7
d_call: TRBD1
clone_size: -
v_call: TRBV28
cdr3_length: 21
cdr3_nt: TGTGCCAGCAGTTACTCCCTGCCAGGGAGGATTCAGGGGGCCAATCCATACGAGCAGTACTTC
cdr3_aa: CASSYSLPGRIQGANPYEQYF

j_call: TRBJ1-2
d_call: -
clone_size: -
v_call: TRBV10-2
cdr3_length: 13
cdr3_nt: TGCGCCAGCAGTTCACAGGGTTGGGATGGCTACACCTTC
cdr3_aa: CASSSQGWDGYTF

j_call: TRBJ1-5
d_call: TRBD1
clone_size: -
v_call: TRBV6-1
cdr3_length: 17
cdr3_nt: TGTGCCAGCAGTGATAAGGGACAGGGATATAGCAATCAGCCCCAGCATTTT
cdr3_aa: CASSDKGQGYSNQPQHF

j_call: TRBJ2-3
d_call: -
clone_size: -
v_call: TRBV7-5
cdr3_length: 16
cdr3_nt: TGTGTCAGAATCGCAAGGGAGGACCAGAGCACAGATACGCAGTATTTT
cdr3_aa: CVRIAREDQSTDTQYF

j_call: TRBJ2-5
d_call: TRBD1
clone_size: -
v_call: TRBV4-1
cdr3_length: 17
cdr3_nt: TGCGCCAGCAGCCAAGAAGTCCCGGGACAGGTACAAGAGACCCAGTACTTC
cdr3_aa: CASSQEVPGQVQETQYF

j_call: TRBJ1-2
d_call: -
clone_size: -
v_call: TRBV28
cdr3_length: 15
cdr3_nt: TGTGCCAGCAGTTTGGTGGATGGGAGCCTTTATGGCTACACCTTC
cdr3_aa: CASSLVDGSLYGYTF

j_call: TRBJ1-6
d_call: TRBD1
clone_size: -
v_call: TRBV10-3
cdr3_length: 15
cdr3_nt: TGTGCCATCAGGAGACAGGGGTTGGATAATTCACCCCTCCACTTT
cdr3_aa: CAIRRQGLDNSPLHF

j_call: TRBJ1-1
d_call: TRBD1
clone_size: -
v_call: TRBV10-3
cdr3_length: 15
cdr3_nt: TGTGCCATCAGTGAGTCGGGACAGGCGAACACTGAAGCTTTCTTT
cdr3_aa: CAISESGQANTEAFF

j_call: TRBJ1-2
d_call: -
clone_size: -
v_call: TRBV2
cdr3_length: 13
cdr3_nt: TGTGCCAGCAGTGAACAGGGAAGCTATGGCTACACCTTC
cdr3_aa: CASSEQGSYGYTF

j_call: TRBJ1-2
d_call: -
clone_size: -
v_call: TRBV19
cdr3_length: 13
cdr3_nt: TGTGCCAGTAGCCGCACTCCTAACTATGGCTACACCTTC
cdr3_aa: CASSRTPNYGYTF

j_call: TRBJ1-5
d_call: -
clone_size: -
v_call: TRBV27
cdr3_length: 15
cdr3_nt: TGTGCCAGCAGCCAGCTCCAGGGTCCCAATCAGCCCCAGCATTTT
cdr3_aa: CASSQLQGPNQPQHF

j_call: TRBJ2-7
d_call: -
clone_size: -
v_call: TRBV6-5
cdr3_length: 16
cdr3_nt: TGTGCCAGCAGTTACTCGAAAGGGACAACCTCCTACGAGCAGTACTTC
cdr3_aa: CASSYSKGTTSYEQYF

j_call: TRBJ1-2
d_call: TRBD1
clone_size: once
v_call: TRBV15
cdr3_length: 14
cdr3_nt: TGTGCCACCAGCCCTCGACAGGGGAACTATGGCTACACCTTC
cdr3_aa: CATSPRQGNYGYTF